This is a list of T cell receptor beta chains from one sample in a study of blood T cell repertoires in COVID-19. Sequenced by immunoSEQ multiplex PCR; TCRdb stores in-frame clones only, minus some. The sample shows tens of thousands of clones, 88% of them seen only once. The specimen sequenced was peripheral blood. These receptor sequences come from a human donor in a cohort sampled during active COVID-19. CDR3s include the opening cysteine and the closing phenylalanine or tryptophan. D genes are given only for firm matches. Some rows have no size entry. The others give once, few or many, or a class for an expanded clone.

v_call	clone_size	j_call	d_call	cdr3_nt	cdr3_aa
TRBV15	once	TRBJ2-7	TRBD1	TGTGCCACCAGCGGAATGGACAGGGCTGAGGAGCAGTACTTC	CATSGMDRAEEQYF
TRBV5-8	once	TRBJ2-1	TRBD1	TGTGCCAGCAGCCAACAGGGGGCGCGTGAGCAGTTCTTC	CASSQQGAREQFF
TRBV3-1/TRBV3-2	once	TRBJ2-1	NA	TGTGCCAGCAGCCAAGTAAGTCAGGGTAATGAGCAGTTCTTC	CASSQVSQGNEQFF
TRBV19	few	TRBJ2-7	NA	TGTGCCAGTAGTATAGGGCTAGCACCCTACGAGCAGTACTTC	CASSIGLAPYEQYF
TRBV2	NA	TRBJ2-1	NA	TGTGCCAACAAGGAGAACAATGAGCAGTTCTTC	CANKENNEQFF
TRBV10-3	NA	TRBJ2-7	TRBD2	TGTGCCATCAGTGGGGTAGCGGGAGGGCCCCACGAGCAGTACTTC	CAISGVAGGPHEQYF
TRBV18	NA	TRBJ2-1	NA	TGTGCCAGTTATCGGACAGTCGGTGATAATGAGCAGTTCTTC	CASYRTVGDNEQFF
TRBV2	NA	TRBJ2-4	TRBD1	TGTGCCAGCAGTTCTGGACAGGGTGATTTAAACATTCAGTACTTC	CASSSGQGDLNIQYF
TRBV6-5	NA	TRBJ1-1	TRBD1	TGTGCCAGCAGCTTGGACAGGGGGGAAGCTTTCTTT	CASSLDRGEAFF
TRBV5-1	NA	TRBJ1-2	TRBD1	TGCGCCAGCAGCGTGGGACAGGCCTTGGGCTACACCTTC	CASSVGQALGYTF
TRBV24-1	NA	TRBJ1-4	NA	TGTGCCACCAGTGATTCCGATAAGGGGACAACTAATGAAAAACTGTTTTTT	CATSDSDKGTTNEKLFF
TRBV6-5	NA	TRBJ2-7	TRBD1	TGTGCCAGCAGCACTGGGACAGGGGGTGCCTACGAGCAGTACTTC	CASSTGTGGAYEQYF
TRBV28	NA	TRBJ2-1	TRBD2	TGTGCCAGCAGGAATCCGGCCCCAGGGACTAGGAGGGTTCGACGGGATGAGCAGTTCTTC	CASRNPAPGTRRVRRDEQFF
TRBV15	NA	TRBJ2-3	NA	TGTGCCACCAGCAGCCGGGACTCAACTAGCACAGATACGCAGTATTTT	CATSSRDSTSTDTQYF
TRBV5-1	NA	TRBJ2-5	NA	TGCGCCAGCAGCTTGGAGTCGCTGGAGGGAGAGACCCAGTACTTC	CASSLESLEGETQYF
TRBV2	NA	TRBJ2-3	TRBD1	TGTGCCAGCAGTGAGGACAGGGGACTCACAGATACGCAGTATTTT	CASSEDRGLTDTQYF
TRBV6-4	NA	TRBJ2-1	TRBD2	TGTGCCAGCAGTGCAGGACTAGCGGGGAGAGATGAGCAGTTCTTC	CASSAGLAGRDEQFF
TRBV7-8	few	TRBJ1-1	NA	TGTGCCAGCAGCCCCTTCGGGACTGGGAACACTGAAGCTTTCTTT	CASSPFGTGNTEAFF
TRBV18	once	TRBJ2-7	NA	TGTGCCAGCTCACCACAGGGGGGGTACGAGCAGTACTTC	CASSPQGGYEQYF
TRBV6-1	NA	TRBJ2-3	NA	TGTGCCAGCAGTTCAGGGACTGGTAATACGCAGTATTTT	CASSSGTGNTQYF